This is a list of T cell receptor beta chains from one sample in a study of CD8 T cells in ankylosing spondylitis. TCRdb ran MiXCR on the 5' RACE reads and lists one entry per CDR3 protein. The repertoire holds about 24,000 distinct CDR3 sequences, with approximately 13% as singletons. Sequenced: blood. These receptors came from a male donor with ankylosing spondylitis or in good health (not recorded which). The CDR3 runs from the conserved cysteine through the conserved F or W. Fields, in order: clone size, V gene, D gene, J gene, CDR3 protein, CDR3 DNA. A D gene is named only where the DNA matches it firmly. Where a row states a size, it is once, few, many or the class of an expanded clone; other rows omit it.

abundance: many; v_gene: TRBV11-2; d_gene: TRBD1; j_gene: TRBJ1-1; CDR3aa: CASSSSGTGGITEAFF; CDR3nt: TGTGCCAGCAGCTCCTCCGGGACAGGGGGAATCACTGAAGCTTTCTTT
abundance: .; v_gene: TRBV7-3; d_gene: .; j_gene: TRBJ2-5; CDR3aa: CASSLGTRETQYF; CDR3nt: TGTGCCAGCAGCTTGGGTACACGGGAGACCCAGTACTTC
abundance: .; v_gene: TRBV15; d_gene: TRBD2; j_gene: TRBJ2-1; CDR3aa: CATSRGTSGYVDEQFF; CDR3nt: TGTGCCACCAGCAGAGGGACTAGCGGTTATGTGGATGAGCAGTTCTTC
abundance: .; v_gene: TRBV10-3; d_gene: TRBD2; j_gene: TRBJ2-5; CDR3aa: CATRGGEETQYF; CDR3nt: TGTGCCACGCGGGGGGGCGAAGAGACCCAGTACTTC
abundance: .; v_gene: TRBV3-1; d_gene: .; j_gene: TRBJ2-3; CDR3aa: CASSPGASATDTQYF; CDR3nt: TGTGCCAGCAGCCCTGGGGCGAGCGCCACAGATACGCAGTATTTT
abundance: .; v_gene: TRBV5-1; d_gene: .; j_gene: TRBJ2-3; CDR3aa: CASSFSSADTQYF; CDR3nt: TGCGCCAGCAGCTTCTCGTCCGCAGATACGCAGTATTTT
abundance: .; v_gene: TRBV29-1; d_gene: .; j_gene: TRBJ2-5; CDR3aa: CSAREHQETQYF; CDR3nt: TGCAGCGCCCGGGAACATCAAGAGACCCAGTACTTC
abundance: few; v_gene: TRBV20-1; d_gene: TRBD1; j_gene: TRBJ1-1; CDR3aa: CSVPGTGGNTEAFF; CDR3nt: TGCAGTGTACCGGGGACAGGGGGCAACACTGAAGCTTTCTTT
abundance: few; v_gene: TRBV6-2/TRBV6-3; d_gene: TRBD2; j_gene: TRBJ2-1; CDR3aa: CASSRTSGGSTYNEQFF; CDR3nt: TGTGCCAGCAGTAGGACTAGCGGGGGATCTACCTACAATGAGCAGTTCTTC
abundance: many; v_gene: TRBV15; d_gene: .; j_gene: TRBJ2-5; CDR3aa: CATSRDRGFGETQYF; CDR3nt: TGTGCCACCAGCAGAGATCGGGGGTTTGGAGAGACCCAGTACTTC
abundance: many; v_gene: TRBV6-2/TRBV6-3; d_gene: .; j_gene: TRBJ2-6; CDR3aa: CASSYGHSGANVLTF; CDR3nt: TGTGCCAGCAGTTACGGACACTCTGGGGCCAACGTCCTGACTTTC
abundance: .; v_gene: TRBV6-2/TRBV6-3; d_gene: .; j_gene: TRBJ2-2; CDR3aa: CASRLDLRTEIYTGELFF; CDR3nt: TGTGCCAGCCGGTTAGATCTCAGGACAGAAATTTACACCGGGGAGCTGTTTTTT
abundance: .; v_gene: TRBV6-6; d_gene: .; j_gene: TRBJ1-1; CDR3aa: CASGYGSEAFF; CDR3nt: TGTGCCAGCGGTTACGGCTCCGAAGCTTTCTTT
abundance: few; v_gene: TRBV27; d_gene: .; j_gene: TRBJ2-2; CDR3aa: CASSPGWGTGELFF; CDR3nt: TGTGCCAGCAGTCCGGGTTGGGGGACCGGGGAGCTGTTTTTT
abundance: many; v_gene: TRBV24-1; d_gene: .; j_gene: TRBJ2-2; CDR3aa: CATSDLGSPTGELFF; CDR3nt: TGTGCCACCAGTGATTTGGGGTCGCCCACCGGGGAGCTGTTTTTT
abundance: many; v_gene: TRBV5-1; d_gene: TRBD2; j_gene: TRBJ2-7; CDR3aa: CASSWTSGSYEQYF; CDR3nt: TGCGCCAGCAGTTGGACTAGCGGGAGTTACGAGCAGTACTTC
abundance: many; v_gene: TRBV12-3/TRBV12-4; d_gene: .; j_gene: TRBJ2-1; CDR3aa: CASSLSSVSSYNEQFF; CDR3nt: TGTGCCAGCAGTTTGAGTAGCGTAAGCTCCTACAATGAGCAGTTCTTC
abundance: many; v_gene: TRBV24-1; d_gene: .; j_gene: TRBJ2-2; CDR3aa: CATSDLHLGTGELFF; CDR3nt: TGTGCCACCAGTGATTTGCATTTGGGAACCGGGGAGCTGTTTTTT
abundance: few; v_gene: TRBV20-1; d_gene: .; j_gene: TRBJ1-1; CDR3aa: CSARRGIDTEAFF; CDR3nt: TGCAGTGCCAGGAGGGGAATAGACACTGAAGCTTTCTTT
abundance: few; v_gene: TRBV20-1; d_gene: .; j_gene: TRBJ1-4; CDR3aa: CSAGSTTNEKLFF; CDR3nt: TGCAGTGCTGGATCTACAACTAATGAAAAACTGTTTTTT
abundance: once; v_gene: TRBV4-3; d_gene: .; j_gene: TRBJ1-2; CDR3aa: CASSQASRTTYGYTF; CDR3nt: TGCGCCAGCAGCCAAGCGTCTAGGACGACCTATGGCTACACCTTC
abundance: few; v_gene: TRBV24-1; d_gene: .; j_gene: TRBJ2-5; CDR3aa: CATSDGPQETQYF; CDR3nt: TGTGCCACCAGTGATGGACCGCAAGAGACCCAGTACTTC
abundance: once; v_gene: TRBV5-1; d_gene: .; j_gene: TRBJ2-7; CDR3aa: CASSWDIHEQYF; CDR3nt: TGCGCCAGCAGCTGGGACATCCACGAGCAGTACTTC
abundance: medium-sized; v_gene: TRBV27; d_gene: TRBD2; j_gene: TRBJ2-7; CDR3aa: CASSFFAGGQSEQYF; CDR3nt: TGTGCCAGCAGTTTCTTTGCGGGAGGGCAATCCGAGCAGTACTTC
abundance: .; v_gene: TRBV20-1; d_gene: .; j_gene: TRBJ2-5; CDR3aa: CSGMKDQETQYF; CDR3nt: TGCAGTGGCATGAAGGACCAAGAGACCCAGTACTTC
abundance: .; v_gene: TRBV5-1; d_gene: TRBD2; j_gene: TRBJ2-1; CDR3aa: CASGLAGGFISYNEQFF; CDR3nt: TGCGCCAGCGGTCTAGCGGGAGGGTTCATCTCCTACAATGAGCAGTTCTTC
abundance: few; v_gene: TRBV7-2; d_gene: TRBD2; j_gene: TRBJ2-3; CDR3aa: CASSPAHGRAIDTQYF; CDR3nt: TGTGCCAGCAGCCCGGCCCACGGGAGGGCCATAGATACGCAGTATTTT
abundance: many; v_gene: TRBV29-1; d_gene: .; j_gene: TRBJ1-1; CDR3aa: CSVEPTQGKAFF; CDR3nt: TGCAGCGTTGAACCCACACAGGGAAAAGCTTTCTTT
abundance: .; v_gene: TRBV20-1; d_gene: .; j_gene: TRBJ2-1; CDR3aa: CSARRGSHEQFF; CDR3nt: TGCAGTGCTAGGAGGGGTAGCCATGAGCAGTTCTTC
abundance: many; v_gene: TRBV28; d_gene: TRBD2; j_gene: TRBJ2-3; CDR3aa: CASSGLAGGGDTQYF; CDR3nt: TGTGCCAGCAGCGGACTAGCGGGAGGGGGAGATACGCAGTATTTT
abundance: .; v_gene: TRBV6-2/TRBV6-3; d_gene: .; j_gene: TRBJ2-7; CDR3aa: CASSYSRERSEQYF; CDR3nt: TGTGCCAGCAGTTACTCGCGTGAGAGAAGCGAGCAGTACTTC
abundance: many; v_gene: TRBV29-1; d_gene: TRBD2; j_gene: TRBJ2-5; CDR3aa: CSVDFSGKTQYF; CDR3nt: TGCAGCGTTGATTTTAGCGGGAAGACCCAGTACTTC
abundance: many; v_gene: TRBV7-2; d_gene: .; j_gene: TRBJ2-3; CDR3aa: CASSPRGLSTDTQYF; CDR3nt: TGTGCCAGCAGCCCCCGGGGGCTGAGCACAGATACGCAGTATTTT
abundance: medium-sized; v_gene: TRBV5-1; d_gene: TRBD1; j_gene: TRBJ2-1; CDR3aa: CASSSGDRGLNEQFF; CDR3nt: TGCGCCAGCAGCTCGGGGGACAGGGGGCTAAATGAGCAGTTCTTC
abundance: few; v_gene: TRBV30; d_gene: .; j_gene: TRBJ1-1; CDR3aa: CACRDSYPNTEAFF; CDR3nt: TGTGCCTGCCGGGACTCCTACCCGAACACTGAAGCTTTCTTT
abundance: .; v_gene: TRBV28; d_gene: .; j_gene: TRBJ2-1; CDR3aa: CASTWEFF; CDR3nt: TGTGCCAGCACCTGGGAGTTCTTC
abundance: .; v_gene: TRBV20-1; d_gene: .; j_gene: TRBJ2-1; CDR3aa: CSASLSEKFNEQFF; CDR3nt: TGCAGTGCTAGTTTATCAGAGAAATTCAATGAGCAGTTCTTC
abundance: many; v_gene: TRBV10-3; d_gene: .; j_gene: TRBJ2-3; CDR3aa: CAISESRGTDTQYF; CDR3nt: TGTGCCATCAGTGAGTCGAGGGGCACAGATACGCAGTATTTT
abundance: many; v_gene: TRBV29-1; d_gene: TRBD2; j_gene: TRBJ2-7; CDR3aa: CSVGLAGVAEQYF; CDR3nt: TGCAGCGTTGGACTAGCGGGAGTTGCAGAGCAGTACTTC
abundance: many; v_gene: TRBV29-1; d_gene: .; j_gene: TRBJ2-5; CDR3aa: CSVGEDRETQYF; CDR3nt: TGCAGCGTTGGGGAGGATAGAGAGACCCAGTACTTC
abundance: few; v_gene: TRBV20-1; d_gene: TRBD2; j_gene: TRBJ2-1; CDR3aa: CSASLLSGLFYNEQFF; CDR3nt: TGCAGTGCTTCCCTACTTAGCGGGCTGTTCTACAATGAGCAGTTCTTC
abundance: few; v_gene: TRBV5-1; d_gene: TRBD1; j_gene: TRBJ2-2; CDR3aa: CASSNDRGNTGELFF; CDR3nt: TGCGCCAGCAGCAACGACAGGGGAAACACCGGGGAGCTGTTTTTT
abundance: medium-sized; v_gene: TRBV7-2; d_gene: .; j_gene: TRBJ2-3; CDR3aa: CASSSKTRPTSTDTQYF; CDR3nt: TGTGCCAGCAGCTCGAAGACACGACCGACTAGCACAGATACGCAGTATTTT